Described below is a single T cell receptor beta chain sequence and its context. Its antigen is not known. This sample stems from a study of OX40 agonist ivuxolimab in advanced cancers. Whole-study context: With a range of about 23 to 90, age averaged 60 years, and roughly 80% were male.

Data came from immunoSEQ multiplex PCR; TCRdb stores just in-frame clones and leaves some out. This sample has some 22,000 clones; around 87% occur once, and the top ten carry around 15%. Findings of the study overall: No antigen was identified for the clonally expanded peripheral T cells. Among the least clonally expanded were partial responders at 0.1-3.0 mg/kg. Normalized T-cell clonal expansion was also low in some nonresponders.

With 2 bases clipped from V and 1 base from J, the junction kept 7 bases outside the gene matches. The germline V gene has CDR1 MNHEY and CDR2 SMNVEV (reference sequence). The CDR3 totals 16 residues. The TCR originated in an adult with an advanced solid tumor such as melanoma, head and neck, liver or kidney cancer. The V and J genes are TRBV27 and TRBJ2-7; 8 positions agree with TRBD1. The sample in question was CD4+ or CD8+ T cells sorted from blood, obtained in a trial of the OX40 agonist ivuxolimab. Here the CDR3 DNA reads TGTGCCAGCAGTTTACTCGACAGGGGTGAATCCTACGAGCAGTACTTC. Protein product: CASSLLDRGESYEQYF.